This T cell receptor beta chain was profiled in a study of response to subunit inactivated influenza vaccine. Study results and caveats: There was a suggestion from the authors that each seasonal influenza vaccination recruits few new T cells.

The V end was cut by 7 bases, the J end by 1 base, with 16 bases between. The CDR3 is 15 amino acids. The germline CDR1 and CDR2 sequences are MNHEY and SVGEGT. This clonotype was observed many times. Its antigen is currently unknown. TCRdb re-analysed the RT-PCR reads in MiXCR, keeping a single row per CDR3 protein. The sample has approximately 160,000 distinct CDR3 sequences; around 10% are singletons. Material: CD8+ T cells sorted from PBMCs, obtained about 24 months after vaccination. The sequence was collected from a man aged 45 to 75 who received an inactivated influenza vaccine. This rearrangement joins TRBV6-2 or TRBV6-3 to TRBJ2-5; no definite D call. DNA of the CDR3: TGTGCCAGCATTGCGGCAGAAAGCATCCAAGAGACCCAGTACTTC. Translating gives CASIAAESIQETQYF.